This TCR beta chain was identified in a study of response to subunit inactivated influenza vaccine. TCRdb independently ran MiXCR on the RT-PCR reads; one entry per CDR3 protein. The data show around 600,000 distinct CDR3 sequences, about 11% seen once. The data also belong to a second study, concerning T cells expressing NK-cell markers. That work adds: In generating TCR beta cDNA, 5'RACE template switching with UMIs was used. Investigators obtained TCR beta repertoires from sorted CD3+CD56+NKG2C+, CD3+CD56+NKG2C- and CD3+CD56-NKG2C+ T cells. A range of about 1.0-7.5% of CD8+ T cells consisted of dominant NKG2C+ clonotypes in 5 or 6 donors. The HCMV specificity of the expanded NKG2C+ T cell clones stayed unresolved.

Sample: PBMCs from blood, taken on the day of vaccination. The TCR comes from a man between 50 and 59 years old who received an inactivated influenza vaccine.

The CDR3 loop reads CASSPDYRRETQYF. Here the CDR3 DNA reads TGTGCCAGCAGCCCAGACTACCGTCGGGAGACCCAGTACTTC. The rearrangement joins TRBV27 to TRBJ2-5; D is possibly TRBD2 (5 bases). CDR3 size: 14 residues. The V gene's germline CDR1 is MNHEY and CDR2 SMNVEV (reference sequence). V was pared by 6 bases and J by 5 bases, with 16 bases between.